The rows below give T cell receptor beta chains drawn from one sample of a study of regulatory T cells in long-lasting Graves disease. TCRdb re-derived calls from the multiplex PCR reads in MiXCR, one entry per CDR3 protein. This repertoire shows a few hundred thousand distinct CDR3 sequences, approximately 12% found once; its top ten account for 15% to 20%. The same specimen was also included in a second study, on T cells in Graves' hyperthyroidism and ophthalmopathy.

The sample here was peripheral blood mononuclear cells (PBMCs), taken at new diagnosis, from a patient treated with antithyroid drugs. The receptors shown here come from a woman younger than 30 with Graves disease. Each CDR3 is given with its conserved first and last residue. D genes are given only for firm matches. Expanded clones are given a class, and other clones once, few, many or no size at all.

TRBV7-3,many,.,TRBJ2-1,TGTGCCAGCAGCGTGACAGTAGGGACCTACAATGAGCAGTTCTTC,CASSVTVGTYNEQFF
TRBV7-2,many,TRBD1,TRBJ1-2,TGTGCCAAACAGGGGTTAGGTGGCTACACCTTC,CAKQGLGGYTF
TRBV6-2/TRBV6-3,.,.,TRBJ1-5,TGTGCCAGCAGTTATTTCGCAGGGAATCAGCCCCAGCATTTT,CASSYFAGNQPQHF
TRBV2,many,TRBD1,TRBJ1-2,TGTGCCAGCAGCCCGGGACAGCGAAACTATGGCTACACCTTC,CASSPGQRNYGYTF
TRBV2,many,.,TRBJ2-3,TGTGCCAGTCAACTGGGGGCAAGCACAGATACGCAGTATTTT,CASQLGASTDTQYF
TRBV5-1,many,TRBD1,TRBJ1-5,TGCGCCAGCAGCTTACAGGGGGCCGTGCATCAGCCCCAGCATTTT,CASSLQGAVHQPQHF
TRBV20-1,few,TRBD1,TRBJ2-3,TGCAGTGCTAGAGACCACCCGGGACAGAACACTTATACAGATACGCAGTATTTT,CSARDHPGQNTYTDTQYF
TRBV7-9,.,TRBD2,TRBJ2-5,TGTGCCAGCAGCCCCCACCGACTAGCGGGGGTTGGGACCCAGTACTTC,CASSPHRLAGVGTQYF
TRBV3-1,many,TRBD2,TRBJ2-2,TGTGCCAGCAGCCCATGGACTAGCAGAGGGGAGCTGTTTTTT,CASSPWTSRGELFF
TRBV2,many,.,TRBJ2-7,TGTGCCACCTTTCGAACATACGAGCAGTACTTC,CATFRTYEQYF